This T cell receptor beta chain was sequenced for a study of T cells in Graves' hyperthyroidism and ophthalmopathy. This clonotype was seen only a few times. Amplification of TCR beta CDR3 regions used RNA as the template. First-round RT-PCR of the TCR CDR3 relied on the HTBI primer set. Each CDR3 protein is one row after TCRdb ran MiXCR on the multiplex PCR reads. The data show hundreds of thousands of distinct CDR3 sequences, around 17% seen once. CDR1 and CDR2 (germline): MGHRA, YSYEKL. V shed 4 bases, J shed 2 bases, and the junction held 13 bases outside the gene matches. The CDR3 totals 17 residues.

This sequence originates from a woman between 18 and 29 years old with Graves' hyperthyroidism. Sequenced sample: blood. The J gene is TRBJ2-7, the V gene TRBV4-1; 8 nucleotides align to TRBD2. The CDR3 DNA reads TGCGCCAGCAGCCGCCTAGCCCCGGGACTAGGGACCTACGAGCAGTACTTC. It is translated as CASSRLAPGLGTYEQYF.